This paragraph covers one T cell receptor beta chain sequence. The antigen remains undetermined. The record originates from a study of regulatory T cells. Amplification used 52 TRBV primers and 13 TRBJ primers. Clones were sequenced by immunoSEQ multiplex PCR, and TCRdb holds only the in-frame ones, with some missing. The sample has tens of thousands of clones; roughly 92% are singletons. CD4+ T cells were divided by sorting: CD25-high CD127-low Tregs, CD25-low CD127-high conventional cells. Points from the study as a whole: In CD3G-deficient patients, conventional CD4+ T cells were enriched for hydrophobic CDR3 residues at positions 6 and 7.

Germline values: CDR1 MDHEN, CDR2 SYDVKM. V was trimmed by 6 bases and J by 0 bases, leaving 12 bases between them. The CDR3 totals 15 residues. Sequencing used conventional CD4+ T cells sorted from blood. The clonotype was recovered from a child aged 2-9 years with CD3G deficiency. This chain connects TRBV28 to TRBJ1-5; D is possibly TRBD1 (6 bases). The CDR3 sequence: CASRPGGASNQPQHF. In nucleotides, the CDR3 is TGTGCCAGCAGACCCGGGGGGGCTAGCAATCAGCCCCAGCATTTT.